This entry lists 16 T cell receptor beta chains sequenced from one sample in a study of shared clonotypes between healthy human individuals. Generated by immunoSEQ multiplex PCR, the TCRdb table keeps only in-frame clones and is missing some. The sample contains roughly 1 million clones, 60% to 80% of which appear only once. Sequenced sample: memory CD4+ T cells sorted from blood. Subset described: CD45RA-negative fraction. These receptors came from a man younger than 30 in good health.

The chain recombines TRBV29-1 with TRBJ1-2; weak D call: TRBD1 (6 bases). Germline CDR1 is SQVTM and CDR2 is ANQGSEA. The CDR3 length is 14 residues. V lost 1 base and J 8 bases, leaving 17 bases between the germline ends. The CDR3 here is CSVEAGAGGGGYTF. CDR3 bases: TGCAGCGTTGAAGCGGGGGCTGGGGGTGGCGGCTACACCTTC.

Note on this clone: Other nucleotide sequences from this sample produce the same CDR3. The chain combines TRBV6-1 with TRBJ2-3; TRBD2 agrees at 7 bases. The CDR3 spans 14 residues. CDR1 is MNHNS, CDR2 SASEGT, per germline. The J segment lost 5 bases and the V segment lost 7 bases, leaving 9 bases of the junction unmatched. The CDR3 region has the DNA TGTGCCAGCACCGGGGGAGCTAGCGGAGATACGCAGTATTTT. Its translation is CASTGGASGDTQYF.

The chain's CDR3 is CASSLRQGTSNQPQHF. As DNA, the CDR3 is TGTGCCAGCAGTCTCCGACAGGGGACTAGCAATCAGCCCCAGCATTTT. The rearrangement joins TRBV28 to TRBJ1-5, with 8 bases aligning to TRBD1. The ends lost 5 bases at V and 0 bases at J; junction bases unmatched: 6. The CDR3 covers 16 residues. Germline V CDR1 and CDR2: MDHEN, SYDVKM.

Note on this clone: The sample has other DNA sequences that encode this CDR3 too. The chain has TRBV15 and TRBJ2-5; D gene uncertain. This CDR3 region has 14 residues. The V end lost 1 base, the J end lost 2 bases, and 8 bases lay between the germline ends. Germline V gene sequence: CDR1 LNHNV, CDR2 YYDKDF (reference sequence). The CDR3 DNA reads TGTGCCACCAGCAGAGCTGGAGCTCAAGAGACCCAGTACTTC. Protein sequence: CATSRAGAQETQYF. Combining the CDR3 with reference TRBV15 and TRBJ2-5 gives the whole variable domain DAMVIQNPRYQVTQFGKPVTLSCSQTLNHNVMYWYQQKSSQAPKLLFHYYDKDFNNEADTPDNFQSRRPNTSFCFLDIRSPGLGDTAMYLCATSRAGAQETQYFGPGTRLLVL.

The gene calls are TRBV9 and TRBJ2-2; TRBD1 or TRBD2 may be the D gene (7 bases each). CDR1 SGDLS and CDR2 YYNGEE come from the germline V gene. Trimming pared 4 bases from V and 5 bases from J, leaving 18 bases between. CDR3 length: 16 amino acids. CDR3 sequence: CASSPRGGYGTGELFF. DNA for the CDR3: TGTGCCAGCAGCCCCAGGGGGGGTTATGGGACCGGGGAGCTGTTTTTT.

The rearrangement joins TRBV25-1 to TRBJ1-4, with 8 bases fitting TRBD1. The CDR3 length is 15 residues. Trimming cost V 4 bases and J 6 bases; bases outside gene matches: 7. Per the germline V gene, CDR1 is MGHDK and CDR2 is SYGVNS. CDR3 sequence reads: CASSGTQGVDEKLFF. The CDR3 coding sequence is TGTGCCAGCAGTGGGACACAGGGGGTTGATGAAAAACTGTTTTTT.

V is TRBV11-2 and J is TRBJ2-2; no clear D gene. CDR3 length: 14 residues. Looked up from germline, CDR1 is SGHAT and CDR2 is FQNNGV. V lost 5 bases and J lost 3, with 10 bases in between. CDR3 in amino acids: CASSQDRYTGELFF. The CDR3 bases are TGTGCCAGCAGCCAAGACCGGTACACCGGGGAGCTGTTTTTT.

Here the CDR3 reads CASSSAGTQGEKLFF. CDR3 nucleotide sequence: TGTGCCAGCAGCTCCGCCGGGACCCAAGGAGAAAAACTGTTTTTT. The rearrangement links TRBV7-2 to TRBJ1-4; possibly TRBD1 for D (5 bases). Germline V lookup: CDR1 SGHTA, CDR2 FQGNSA. V was trimmed by 4 bases and J by 8 bases, leaving 17 bases between them. The CDR3 sequence is 15 residues long.

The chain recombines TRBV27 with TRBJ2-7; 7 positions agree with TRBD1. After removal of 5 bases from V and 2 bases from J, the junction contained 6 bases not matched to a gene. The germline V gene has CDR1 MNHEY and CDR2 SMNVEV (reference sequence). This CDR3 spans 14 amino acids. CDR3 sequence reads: CASSATGIPYEQYF. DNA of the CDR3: TGTGCCAGCAGTGCGACAGGGATCCCCTACGAGCAGTACTTC.

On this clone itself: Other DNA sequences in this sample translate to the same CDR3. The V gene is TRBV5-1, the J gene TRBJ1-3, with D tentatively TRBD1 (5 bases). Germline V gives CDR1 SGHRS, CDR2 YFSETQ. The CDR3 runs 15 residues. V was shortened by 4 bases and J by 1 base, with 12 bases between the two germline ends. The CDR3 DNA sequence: TGCGCCAGCAGCCTTACAGGCTCGTCTGGAAACACCATATATTTT. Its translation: CASSLTGSSGNTIYF.

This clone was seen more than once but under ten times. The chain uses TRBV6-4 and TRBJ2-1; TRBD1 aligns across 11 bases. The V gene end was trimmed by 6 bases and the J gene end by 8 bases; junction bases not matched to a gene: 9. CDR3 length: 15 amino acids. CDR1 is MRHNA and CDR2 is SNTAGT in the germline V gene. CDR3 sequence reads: CASSGQGAFGDEQFF. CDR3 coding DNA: TGTGCCAGCAGCGGACAGGGGGCTTTCGGAGATGAGCAGTTCTTC.

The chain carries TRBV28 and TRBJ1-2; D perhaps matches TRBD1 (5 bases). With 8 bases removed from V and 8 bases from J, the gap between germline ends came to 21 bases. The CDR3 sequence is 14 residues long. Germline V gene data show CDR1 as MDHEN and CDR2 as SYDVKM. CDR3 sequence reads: CASRAPPGPGGYTF. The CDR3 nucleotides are TGTGCCAGCCGTGCCCCGCCAGGGCCGGGGGGCTACACCTTC.

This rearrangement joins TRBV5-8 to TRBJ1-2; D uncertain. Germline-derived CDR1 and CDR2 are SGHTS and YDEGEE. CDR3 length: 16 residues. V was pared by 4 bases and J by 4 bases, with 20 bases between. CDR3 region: CASSVGQTGIRYGYTF. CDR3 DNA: TGTGCCAGCAGCGTCGGGCAAACGGGAATACGCTATGGCTACACCTTC. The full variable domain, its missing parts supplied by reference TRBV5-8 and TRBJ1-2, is EAGVTQSPTHLIKTRGQQATLRCSPISGHTSVYWYQQALGLGLQFLLWYDEGEERNRGNFPPRFSGRQFPNYSSELNVNALELEDSALYLCASSVGQTGIRYGYTFGSGTRLTVV.

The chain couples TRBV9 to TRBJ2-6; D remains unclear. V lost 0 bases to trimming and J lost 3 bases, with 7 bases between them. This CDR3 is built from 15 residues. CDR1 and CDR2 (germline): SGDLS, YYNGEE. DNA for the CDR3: TGTGCCAGCAGCGTAGAGGAAGTTGGGGCCAACGTCCTGACTTTC. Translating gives CASSVEEVGANVLTF.

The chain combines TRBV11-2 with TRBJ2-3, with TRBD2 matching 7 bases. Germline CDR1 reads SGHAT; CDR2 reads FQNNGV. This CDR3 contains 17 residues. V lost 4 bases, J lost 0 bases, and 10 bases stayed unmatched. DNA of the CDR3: TGTGCCAGCAGCTCGCGTCCCCGGGGGGTCAGCACAGATACGCAGTATTTT. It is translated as CASSSRPRGVSTDTQYF.

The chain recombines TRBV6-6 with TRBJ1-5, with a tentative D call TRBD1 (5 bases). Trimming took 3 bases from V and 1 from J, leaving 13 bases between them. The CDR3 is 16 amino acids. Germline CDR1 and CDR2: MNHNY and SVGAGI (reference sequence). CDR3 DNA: TGTGCCAGCAGTTATTGGGGGGGGGAGAGCAATCAGCCCCAGCATTTT. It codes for CASSYWGGESNQPQHF.